Listed here are 7 T cell receptor beta chains from one sample, sequenced in a study of beta chain features in type 1 diabetes. Expressed TCRB transcripts were sequenced because the isolated RNA had all been reverse transcribed beforehand. The table came from immunoSEQ multiplex PCR; TCRdb's copy has only in-frame clones and leaves some out. The data show 400,000 to 500,000 clones, about 15% seen once. Sequences were obtained from naive CD4+ T cells from blood. These TCRs come from a man aged 25 to 40 in good health.

The V call is TRBV9, the J call TRBJ2-1; 8 bases map to TRBD1. Unmatched junction bases numbered 6, after V lost 0 bases and J lost 7 bases. CDR1 is SGDLS, CDR2 YYNGEE, per germline. The CDR3 length is 15 residues. The CDR3 DNA reads as TGTGCCAGCAGCGTAGATGGACAGGGAATGAATGAGCAGTTCTTC. It is translated as CASSVDGQGMNEQFF.

This clone was observed many times. The V gene is TRBV29-1, the J gene TRBJ2-6; D tentatively fits TRBD1 or TRBD2 (5 bases each). CDR1 and CDR2 (germline): SQVTM, ANQGSEA. The CDR3 length is 15 residues. Trimming shortened V by 7 bases and J by 0 bases, and 13 bases separated the two germline ends. CDR3 in amino acids: CSAWDGRSGANVLTF. The CDR3 nucleotides read TGCAGCGCTTGGGACGGCCGCTCTGGGGCCAACGTCCTGACTTTC.

The table lists this clone with a few counts. The gene calls are TRBV4-1 and TRBJ2-1; no firm D call. CDR1 and CDR2 (germline): MGHRA, YSYEKL. The V end lost 7 bases, the J end lost 12 bases, and 13 bases lay between the germline ends. CDR3 size: 11 residues. The chain's CDR3 is CASNLLLSQFF. The DNA of the CDR3 is TGCGCCAGCAATCTCCTGCTATCGCAGTTCTTC.

This clone showed up just a few times. The chain uses TRBV12-5 and TRBJ2-3; a possible D gene is TRBD1 (6 bases). CDR3 size: 13 residues. Germline CDR1 reads LGHNT; CDR2 reads FRNRAP. V lost 7 bases to trimming and J lost 2 bases, with 10 bases between them. The DNA for the CDR3 is TGTGCTAGTGTCAGGGGCAACACAGATACGCAGTATTTT. Protein: CASVRGNTDTQYF.

This clone was found a few times. The V gene is TRBV15, the J gene TRBJ2-2; TRBD2 aligns across 9 bases. Germline lookup yields CDR1 LNHNV and CDR2 YYDKDF (reference sequence). The J segment lost 4 bases and the V segment lost 4 bases, leaving 16 bases of the junction unmatched. The length of the CDR3 is 19 residues. DNA of the CDR3: TGTGCCACCAGCACCCTTATAAGTGCGGGAGGGCCGGGCACCGGGGAGCTGTTTTTT. As protein: CATSTLISAGGPGTGELFF.

This rearrangement joins TRBV5-1 to TRBJ2-3, with TRBD2 identical over 9 bases. J gave up 6 bases and V 2 bases, and 7 bases lay outside the gene matches. The CDR3 is 15 amino acids. The germline V gene has CDR1 SGHRS and CDR2 YFSETQ. The CDR3 loop is CASSFSGGTMDTQYF. CDR3 nucleotides: TGCGCCAGCAGCTTTAGCGGGGGAACCATGGATACGCAGTATTTT.

This chain joins TRBV30 and TRBJ1-1; no clear D. CDR3 length: 13 amino acids. V lost 4 bases to trimming and J lost 0 bases, with 9 bases between them. CDR1 and CDR2 (germline): GTSNPN, SVGIG (reference sequence). The CDR3 is CAWTGYMNTEAFF. CDR3 DNA: TGTGCCTGGACGGGGTACATGAACACTGAAGCTTTCTTT.